Reported below is one T cell receptor beta chain. Its specificity is not known. The primer mix had 60 Vbeta and 13 Jbeta primers. Source study methods: A later analysis tallied tens of millions of unique TCR beta chains, around 10 million of them shared. Method: immunoSEQ multiplex PCR; TCRdb's copy keeps in-frame clones and lacks some. The D gene and trimming were derived from the DNA, and the V and J assignments and clone size from that table. Found here are 55,000 to 80,000 clones, roughly 70% of them singletons; the top ten hold roughly 25%. The sample belongs to a study of cytomegalovirus exposure and HLA in healthy donors. V lost 2 bases and J lost 4; bases outside the gene matches: 5. Germline CDR1 reads LNHNV; CDR2 reads YYDKDF (reference sequence). The CDR3 has 15 residues. Study-level results: It emerged from a later analysis that several of the most significant clusters appeared to be linked to common viral pathogens.

V usage is TRBV15 and J usage is TRBJ2-7; 10 nucleotides align to TRBD2. This TCR was recovered from a man aged 50-60 years in good health and CMV-seropositive. The source material was PBMCs. CDR3 DNA sequence: TGTGCCACCAGCAGATTAGCGGGAGGCGGATACGAGCAGTACTTC. Its translation is CATSRLAGGGYEQYF.